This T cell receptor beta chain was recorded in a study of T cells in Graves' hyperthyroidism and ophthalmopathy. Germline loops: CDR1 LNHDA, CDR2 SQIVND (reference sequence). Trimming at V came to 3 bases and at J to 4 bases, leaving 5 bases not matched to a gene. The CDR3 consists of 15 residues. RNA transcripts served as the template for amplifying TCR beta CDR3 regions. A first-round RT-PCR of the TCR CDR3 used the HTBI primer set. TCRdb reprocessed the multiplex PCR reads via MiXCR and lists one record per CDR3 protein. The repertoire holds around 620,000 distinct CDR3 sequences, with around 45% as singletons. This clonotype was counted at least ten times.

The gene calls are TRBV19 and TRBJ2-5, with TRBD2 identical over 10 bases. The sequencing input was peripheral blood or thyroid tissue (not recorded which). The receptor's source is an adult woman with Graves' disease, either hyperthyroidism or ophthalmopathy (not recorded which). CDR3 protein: CASSMLAGVRETQYF. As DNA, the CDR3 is TGTGCCAGTAGTATGCTAGCGGGAGTTAGAGAGACCCAGTACTTC.